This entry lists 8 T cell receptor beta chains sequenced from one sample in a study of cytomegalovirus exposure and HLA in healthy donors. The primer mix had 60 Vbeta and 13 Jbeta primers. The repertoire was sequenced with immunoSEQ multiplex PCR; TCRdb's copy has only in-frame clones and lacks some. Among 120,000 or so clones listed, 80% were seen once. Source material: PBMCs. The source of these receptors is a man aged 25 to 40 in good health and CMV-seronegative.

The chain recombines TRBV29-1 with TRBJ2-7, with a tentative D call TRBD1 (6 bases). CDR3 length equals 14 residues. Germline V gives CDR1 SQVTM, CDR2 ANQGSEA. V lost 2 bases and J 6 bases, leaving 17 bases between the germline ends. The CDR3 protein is CSVEQGHLSGEQYF. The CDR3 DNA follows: TGCAGCGTTGAACAGGGACATTTGTCCGGCGAGCAGTACTTC.

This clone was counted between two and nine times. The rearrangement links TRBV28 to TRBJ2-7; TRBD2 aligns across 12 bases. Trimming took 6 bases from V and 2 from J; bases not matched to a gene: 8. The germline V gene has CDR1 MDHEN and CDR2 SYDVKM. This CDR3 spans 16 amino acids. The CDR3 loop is CASSCRLAGETYEQYF. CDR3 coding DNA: TGTGCCAGCAGCTGTCGACTAGCGGGAGAGACCTACGAGCAGTACTTC.

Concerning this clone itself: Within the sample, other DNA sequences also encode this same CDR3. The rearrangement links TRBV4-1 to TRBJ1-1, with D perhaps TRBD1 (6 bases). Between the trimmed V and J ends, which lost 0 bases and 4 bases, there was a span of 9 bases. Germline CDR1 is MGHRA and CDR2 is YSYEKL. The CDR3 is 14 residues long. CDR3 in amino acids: CASSQEGGGTEAFF. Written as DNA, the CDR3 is TGCGCCAGCAGCCAAGAAGGGGGTGGCACTGAAGCTTTCTTT.

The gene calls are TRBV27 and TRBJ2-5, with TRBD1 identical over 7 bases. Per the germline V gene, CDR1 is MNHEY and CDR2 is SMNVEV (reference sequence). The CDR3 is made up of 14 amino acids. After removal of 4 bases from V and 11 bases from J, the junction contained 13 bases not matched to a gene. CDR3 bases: TGTGCCAGCAGTTCGATACAGGGGTCTAGGGAGCAGTACTTC. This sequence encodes CASSSIQGSREQYF.

CDR3 loop: CASSRTGLAGVRDTQYF. The DNA of the CDR3 is TGTGCCAGCAGCCGAACGGGACTAGCGGGAGTAAGGGATACGCAGTATTTT. The chain is built from TRBV5-6 and TRBJ2-3; 14 bases agree with TRBD2. V was clipped by 4 bases and J by 6 bases; unmatched bases: 10. The CDR3 length is 17 residues. Per germline, CDR1 SGHDT and CDR2 YYEEEE.

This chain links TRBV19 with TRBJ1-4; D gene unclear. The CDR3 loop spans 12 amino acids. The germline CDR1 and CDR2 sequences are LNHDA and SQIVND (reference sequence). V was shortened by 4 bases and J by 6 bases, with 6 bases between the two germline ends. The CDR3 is CASSNIYEKLFF. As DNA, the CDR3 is TGTGCCAGTAGTAATATTTATGAAAAACTGTTTTTT.

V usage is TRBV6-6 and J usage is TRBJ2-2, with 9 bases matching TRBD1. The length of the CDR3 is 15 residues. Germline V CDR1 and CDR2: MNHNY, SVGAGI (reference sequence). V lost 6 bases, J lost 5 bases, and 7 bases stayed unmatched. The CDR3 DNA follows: TGTGCCAGCAGGTCGGGACAGGGAGAAACCGGGGAGCTGTTTTTT. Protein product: CASRSGQGETGELFF.

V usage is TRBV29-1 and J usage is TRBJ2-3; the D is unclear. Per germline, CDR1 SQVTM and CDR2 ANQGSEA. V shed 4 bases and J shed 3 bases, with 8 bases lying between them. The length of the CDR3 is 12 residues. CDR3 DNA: TGCAGCGTTGGCTCGGTGACAGATACGCAGTATTTT. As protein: CSVGSVTDTQYF.